This T cell receptor beta chain emerged from a study of shared clonotypes between healthy human individuals. This clone was found once. What it recognizes is unknown. The naive CD8 fraction comprised CD45RO-negative cells positively selected for CCR7 and excluded terminally differentiated effector memory CD45RA+ cells. None of the donors, who were healthy HIV-negative adults, had recently had acute infections or vaccinations. Findings of the study overall: Generally, naive subsets came out with larger estimated richness than memory subsets.

The protocol was immunoSEQ multiplex PCR, while the TCRdb copy is restricted to in-frame clones and leaves out a portion. The table has about 2 million clones, 85% to 95% seen once. The CDR3 consists of 14 residues. Germline V gene data show CDR1 as LNHDA and CDR2 as SQIVND (reference sequence). V was clipped by 6 bases and J by 5 bases, with 16 bases between them. V and J are TRBV19 and TRBJ2-5; the D call may be TRBD1 or TRBD2 (5 bases each). The sequence was obtained from a man between 18 and 35 years old in good health. The sequenced material came from naive CD8+ T cells sorted from blood. CDR3 residues: CASSGDPPWETQYF. The DNA for the CDR3 is TGTGCCAGTAGCGGGGACCCGCCATGGGAGACCCAGTACTTC.